These T cell receptor beta chains were read from a single sample in a study of control samples from healthy donors and cancer patients. Method: immunoSEQ multiplex PCR; TCRdb's copy keeps in-frame clones and lacks some. In the table there are 100,000 to 150,000 clones, around 92% of which are singletons. The sample taken for sequencing was blood. These receptors were obtained from a man aged 45-65 years in good health. The CDR3 runs from the conserved cysteine through the conserved F or W. Fields, in order: J gene, D gene, V gene, clone size, CDR3 protein, CDR3 DNA. A D gene is named only where the DNA matches it firmly. The listing skips clone size in some rows; elsewhere it reads once, few, many or a size class.

TRBJ2-7,TRBD1,TRBV2,NA,CASSPEAGGYEQYF,TGTGCCAGCAGTCCAGAGGCAGGGGGTTACGAGCAGTACTTC
TRBJ1-4,NA,TRBV21-1,NA,CASSKAGWGVWEKLFF,TGTGCCAGCAGCAAAGCGGGGTGGGGTGTTTGGGAAAAACTGTTTTTT
TRBJ1-2,NA,TRBV29-1,NA,CSVEDRRYGYTF,TGCAGCGTTGAAGACCGACGCTATGGCTACACCTTC
TRBJ2-5,NA,TRBV27,NA,CASSPGLEAQYF,TGTGCCAGCAGTCCAGGGTTAGAGGCCCAGTACTTC
TRBJ2-5,TRBD1,TRBV19,NA,CASSNRQGRETQYF,TGTGCCAGTAGTAACCGACAGGGGAGAGAGACCCAGTACTTC
TRBJ1-5,NA,TRBV6-5,NA,CASRTRQYNQPQHF,TGTGCCAGCAGGACCCGGCAGTACAATCAGCCCCAGCATTTT
TRBJ1-1,TRBD1,TRBV18,NA,CASSPPGQGQRGAFF,TGTGCCAGCTCACCACCGGGACAGGGGCAAAGAGGAGCTTTCTTT
TRBJ1-2,NA,TRBV27,once,CASRLGSGYNYGYTF,TGTGCCAGCAGATTAGGGTCAGGGTACAACTATGGCTACACCTTC
TRBJ2-1,NA,TRBV14,once,CASQQGWNEQFF,TGTGCCAGCCAACAGGGATGGAATGAGCAGTTCTTC
TRBJ2-3,NA,TRBV4-3,NA,CASSQDKSSTQYF,TGCGCCAGCAGCCAAGATAAGTCGAGTACGCAGTATTTT
TRBJ2-5,TRBD2,TRBV9,few,CASSVGSSGGSTGTQYF,TGTGCCAGCAGCGTAGGATCGAGCGGGGGGTCCACAGGGACCCAGTACTTC
TRBJ2-7,TRBD1,TRBV5-1,NA,CASSPSGQGLYEQYF,TGCGCCAGCAGCCCTTCGGGACAGGGGCTCTACGAGCAGTACTTC
TRBJ1-2,TRBD1,TRBV29-1,NA,CSVQSHSGTVYGYTF,TGCAGCGTTCAGTCCCATTCCGGGACAGTCTATGGCTACACCTTC
TRBJ1-2,TRBD1,TRBV2,NA,CASSRSGQGTANYGYTF,TGTGCCAGCAGTAGGAGCGGGCAGGGGACAGCTAACTATGGCTACACCTTC
TRBJ1-2,NA,TRBV5-6,NA,CASSLLGGGTNYGYTF,TGTGCCAGCAGCTTGTTAGGTGGGGGAACAAACTATGGCTACACCTTC
TRBJ2-1,NA,TRBV7-9,NA,CASSLHEGIEQFF,TGTGCCAGCAGCTTACATGAGGGGATTGAGCAGTTCTTC
TRBJ2-2,NA,TRBV19,NA,CASSASSTTGELFF,TGTGCCAGTAGTGCATCTTCGACCACCGGGGAGCTGTTTTTT
TRBJ1-1,NA,TRBV5-4,once,CASSWDGGNRMNTEAFF,TGTGCCAGCAGCTGGGACGGGGGAAACCGTATGAACACTGAAGCTTTCTTT
TRBJ2-1,TRBD2,TRBV5-1,NA,CASSFLSGGHNEQFF,TGCGCCAGCAGCTTCCTAAGCGGGGGACACAATGAGCAGTTCTTC
TRBJ2-5,TRBD2,TRBV19,NA,CASRDGGSKETQYF,TGTGCCAGTAGAGACGGGGGGTCAAAAGAGACCCAGTACTTC
TRBJ1-1,TRBD1,TRBV9,NA,CASSSRTGGTEAFF,TGTGCCAGCAGCTCCCGGACAGGGGGGACTGAAGCTTTCTTT
TRBJ1-2,NA,TRBV19,once,CASSMGVSNYGYTF,TGTGCCAGTAGTATGGGGGTCTCTAACTATGGCTACACCTTC
TRBJ2-7,NA,TRBV5-1,NA,CASSFEGSDEQYF,TGCGCCAGCAGCTTCGAGGGGTCTGACGAGCAGTACTTC
TRBJ1-1,NA,TRBV3-1/TRBV3-2,few,CASSQLGPEAFF,TGTGCCAGCAGCCAACTGGGGCCTGAAGCTTTCTTT
TRBJ2-5,NA,TRBV2,few,CATAQGETQYF,TGTGCCACCGCCCAGGGAGAGACCCAGTACTTC
TRBJ1-2,TRBD1,TRBV5-5,NA,CASSFTGGQGYTF,TGTGCCAGCAGCTTTACAGGGGGCCAAGGCTACACCTTC
TRBJ1-5,NA,TRBV29-1,NA,CSVTDSDSANQPQHF,TGCAGCGTTACCGATTCGGACAGCGCAAATCAGCCCCAGCATTTT
TRBJ2-7,NA,TRBV11-2,NA,CASSIPGGEQYF,TGTGCCAGCAGCATCCCTGGGGGCGAGCAGTACTTC
TRBJ2-5,NA,TRBV7-7,NA,CASSLGHPPQETQYF,TGTGCCAGCAGCCTTGGTCACCCCCCCCAAGAGACCCAGTACTTC
TRBJ1-1,TRBD1,TRBV12-3/TRBV12-4,NA,CASRRTGVTEAFF,TGTGCCAGCAGGAGGACAGGGGTCACTGAAGCTTTCTTT
TRBJ2-7,NA,TRBV5-6,NA,CASRSPGTFPYEQYF,TGTGCCAGCAGATCGCCCGGGACATTTCCCTACGAGCAGTACTTC
TRBJ2-7,TRBD1,TRBV27,NA,CASSLGTGASYEQYF,TGTGCCAGCAGTTTGGGGACAGGGGCGTCCTACGAGCAGTACTTC
TRBJ1-1,TRBD1,TRBV5-1,NA,CASGQQGYDTEAFF,TGCGCCAGCGGACAACAGGGGTACGACACTGAAGCTTTCTTT
TRBJ1-3,NA,TRBV7-2,NA,CASSLAPMDSSGNTIYF,TGTGCCAGCAGCTTAGCCCCTATGGACTCCTCCGGAAACACCATATATTTT
TRBJ2-3,TRBD2,TRBV24-1,NA,CATSGLAGGDSTDTQYF,TGTGCCACCAGTGGGCTAGCGGGGGGAGATAGCACAGATACGCAGTATTTT
TRBJ2-7,NA,TRBV10-3,few,CAISKGEQYF,TGTGCCATCAGCAAGGGCGAGCAGTACTTC
TRBJ2-1,NA,TRBV9,NA,CASSFGPGMDEQFF,TGTGCCAGCAGCTTCGGACCGGGAATGGATGAGCAGTTCTTC
TRBJ1-1,NA,TRBV7-6,NA,CASSLMTQGSGTEAFF,TGTGCCAGCAGCCTAATGACTCAAGGTTCGGGCACTGAAGCTTTCTTT
TRBJ1-1,TRBD1,TRBV11-2,once,CASSSSRTGGNTEAFF,TGTGCCAGCAGCTCCTCTCGGACAGGGGGGAACACTGAAGCTTTCTTT
TRBJ2-7,TRBD1,TRBV7-2,NA,CASSARDRVNYEQYF,TGTGCCAGCAGCGCCCGGGACAGGGTCAATTACGAGCAGTACTTC
TRBJ2-2,TRBD2,TRBV11-2,NA,CASSSSGGYTGELFF,TGTGCCAGCAGCTCCAGCGGGGGGTACACCGGGGAGCTGTTTTTT
TRBJ1-5,NA,TRBV6-1,once,CASSESPRSLNQPQHF,TGTGCCAGCAGTGAGAGCCCCAGGAGCCTGAATCAGCCCCAGCATTTT
TRBJ2-2,TRBD2,TRBV6-1,NA,CASSDHKGLAGRTGELFF,TGTGCCAGCAGTGATCATAAAGGGCTAGCGGGGAGAACCGGGGAGCTGTTTTTT
TRBJ1-1,NA,TRBV6-5,NA,CASILGSEAFF,TGTGCCAGCATCCTGGGTTCTGAAGCTTTCTTT
TRBJ2-2,NA,TRBV5-6,NA,CASRRQGLPNTGELFF,TGTGCCAGCAGGAGACAGGGACTACCGAACACCGGGGAGCTGTTTTTT
TRBJ1-1,NA,TRBV29-1,NA,CSVESHGRIMNTEAFF,TGCAGCGTTGAGAGTCATGGACGGATTATGAACACTGAAGCTTTCTTT